One and the same sample provided the 19 T cell receptor beta chains below, sequenced in a study of OX40 agonist ivuxolimab in advanced cancers. The repertoire was sequenced with immunoSEQ multiplex PCR; TCRdb's copy has only in-frame clones and lacks some. The sample has 45,000 to 50,000 clones, 70% to 90% seen once. This specimen was CD4+ or CD8+ T cells sorted from blood, taken in a trial of the OX40 agonist ivuxolimab. These receptors all come from an adult with an advanced solid tumor such as melanoma, head and neck, liver or kidney cancer.

The genes are TRBV12-5 and TRBJ1-3, with unresolved D. The V gene lost 0 bases and the J gene lost 10 bases, with 13 bases spanning the gap. The CDR3 consists of 14 residues. CDR1 and CDR2 from the germline V gene are LGHNT and FRNRAP. CDR3 residues: CASGLVPGVETIYF. The CDR3 DNA sequence: TGTGCTAGTGGTTTGGTCCCCGGTGTGGAAACCATATATTTT.

This chain joins TRBV30 and TRBJ1-2; no clear D gene. V lost 0 bases and J 8 bases, leaving 7 bases between the germline ends. CDR1 is GTSNPN, CDR2 SVGIG, per germline (reference sequence). This CDR3 has 11 amino acids. CDR3 in amino acids: CAWSVSAGYTF. In DNA form, the CDR3 reads TGTGCCTGGAGTGTAAGTGCCGGCTACACCTTC.

The CDR3 DNA sequence: TGTGCCAGCAGCCCCCCCGGCATCGTGACCTACAATGAGCAGTTCTTC. Translated: CASSPPGIVTYNEQFF. The chain is built from TRBV7-9 and TRBJ2-1, with D uncertain. CDR3 length: 16 amino acids. The V gene's germline CDR1 is SEHNR and CDR2 FQNEAQ (reference sequence). V lost 5 bases, J lost 2 bases, and 16 bases lay in between. The whole variable domain, filled in from reference TRBV7-9 and TRBJ2-1, reads DTGVSQNPRHKITKRGQNVTFRCDPISEHNRLYWYRQTLGQGPEFLTYFQNEAQLEKSRLLSDRFSAERPKGSFSTLEIQRTEQGDSAMYLCASSPPGIVTYNEQFFGPGTRLTVL.

The chain uses TRBV7-9 and TRBJ1-1, with a tentative D call TRBD1 (6 bases). The CDR3 consists of 17 residues. V was cut by 4 bases and J by 4 bases, with 22 bases left in between. Germline CDR1 SEHNR, CDR2 FQNEAQ (reference sequence). In DNA, the CDR3 is TGTGCCAGCAGCTCCGGCGGTGGGGGCGAGGGGAGCACTGAAGCTTTCTTT. Translating it yields CASSSGGGGEGSTEAFF.

This chain connects TRBV9 to TRBJ2-3; 8 positions agree with TRBD2. Germline lookup yields CDR1 SGDLS and CDR2 YYNGEE. The CDR3 loop spans 14 amino acids. The ends lost 3 bases at V and 6 bases at J; junction bases unmatched: 6. In nucleotides, the CDR3 is TGTGCCAGCAGCGCACGGACTAGCCGGGATACGCAGTATTTT. As protein: CASSARTSRDTQYF.

The chain joins TRBV7-2 to TRBJ1-5, with 7 bases fitting TRBD1. The CDR3 is 17 amino acids. The V and J ends lost 3 bases and 2 bases, in that order; junction bases with no gene match: 10. The V gene's germline CDR1 is SGHTA and CDR2 FQGNSA. The CDR3 loop is CASSLGTHRGGNQPQHF. The CDR3 bases are TGTGCCAGCAGCTTGGGGACTCACAGGGGCGGCAATCAGCCCCAGCATTTT.

This clone has just one count. The rearrangement joins TRBV7-2 to TRBJ1-1, with 10 bases matching TRBD1. Looked up from germline, CDR1 is SGHTA and CDR2 is FQGNSA. With 4 bases clipped from V and 3 bases from J, the junction kept 14 bases outside the gene matches. This CDR3 contains 18 residues. The CDR3 bases are TGTGCCAGCAGCTCACCTCAGACAGGGGGCCGGGGGTACACTGAAGCTTTCTTT. Translating it yields CASSSPQTGGRGYTEAFF.

This clone was counted only a few times. The chain employs TRBV6-1 and TRBJ1-5; 8 nucleotides line up with TRBD1. V shed 3 bases, J shed 3 bases, and the junction held 4 bases outside the gene matches. This CDR3 has 15 amino acids. The germline V gene encodes CDR1 MNHNS and CDR2 SASEGT. The CDR3 is CASSDPGQVNQPQHF. The CDR3 bases are TGTGCCAGCAGTGACCCGGGACAGGTCAATCAGCCCCAGCATTTT.

About this clone: The junction does not match germline at one end; this may be a read error. The chain links TRBV10-3 to TRBJ1-2; possible D gene TRBD1, 6 bases. Germline loops: CDR1 ENHRY, CDR2 SYGVKD. The CDR3 has 12 residues. The CDR3 nucleotides are TGTGCCAGCAGTCCAGATAGGGGGGGCTACACCTTC. Translation: CASSPDRGGYTF.

V is TRBV4-1 and J is TRBJ2-1; D might be TRBD2 (6 bases). Trimming pared 0 bases from V and 0 bases from J, leaving 6 bases between. The CDR3 loop spans 15 amino acids. The germline gives CDR1 MGHRA, CDR2 YSYEKL. The CDR3 region is CASSQEGLSYNEQFF. Here the CDR3 DNA reads TGCGCCAGCAGCCAAGAGGGACTCTCCTACAATGAGCAGTTCTTC.

This clone was detected only once. This chain uses TRBV19 with TRBJ1-2; the match to TRBD1 covers 7 bases. With V trimmed by 4 bases and J by 1 base, 6 bases remained unmatched. There are 15 residues in the CDR3. Germline V gene sequence: CDR1 LNHDA, CDR2 SQIVND (reference sequence). CDR3 in DNA: TGTGCCAGTAGTACAAGACAGGGAGGTAACTATGGCTACACCTTC. As protein: CASSTRQGGNYGYTF.

V usage is TRBV2 and J usage is TRBJ1-6; no clear D. In germline, CDR1 is SNHLY, CDR2 FYNNEI. V lost 3 bases and J 14 bases, leaving 14 bases between the germline ends. There are 13 residues in the CDR3. The CDR3 is CASSEGGPGTLHF. The CDR3, as DNA: TGTGCCAGCAGTGAGGGCGGGCCCGGGACCCTCCACTTT.

This clone was seen once. This chain uses TRBV6-1 with TRBJ1-2; D call uncertain. The CDR3 length is 11 residues. Looked up from germline, CDR1 is MNHNS and CDR2 is SASEGT. Trimming removed 6 bases from V and 8 bases from J, with 10 bases in between. DNA for the CDR3: TGTGCCAGCAGCCTGACGAGGGGCTACACCTTC. Protein sequence: CASSLTRGYTF.

This sequence joins TRBV5-8 and TRBJ1-1; D uncertain. The CDR3 extends over 13 amino acids. V lost 4 bases to trimming and J lost 11 bases, with 18 bases between them. Germline CDR1 reads SGHTS; CDR2 reads YDEGEE. CDR3 sequence: CASSPDGQEAAFF. CDR3 coding DNA: TGTGCCAGCAGCCCAGACGGCCAGGAGGCCGCTTTCTTT.

The chain employs TRBV7-6 and TRBJ2-7, with a weak D call TRBD1 (5 bases). The germline V and J ends were trimmed by 4 bases and 5 bases, with 15 bases remaining between them. Per germline, CDR1 SGHVS and CDR2 FNYEAQ. The CDR3 contains 14 residues. The CDR3 nucleotides read TGTGCCAGCAGCTCCCGGTCAGGGCCACACGAGCAGTACTTC. This gives the protein CASSSRSGPHEQYF.

The chain carries TRBV2 and TRBJ2-7, with D uncertain. The CDR3 is made up of 13 amino acids. V was shortened by 5 bases and J by 3 bases, with 11 bases between the two germline ends. Germline V gene lookup returns CDR1 SNHLY and CDR2 FYNNEI. CDR3 DNA sequence: TGTGCCAGCAGTCAATCAGGACGCTACGAGCAGTACTTC. As protein: CASSQSGRYEQYF.

The V call is TRBV6-5, the J call TRBJ2-3; 7 bases agree with TRBD2. The germline V gene has CDR1 MNHEY and CDR2 SVGAGI. V shed 4 bases and J 2 bases; nucleotides not matched to a gene: 9. CDR3 size: 16 residues. The CDR3 spells CASSSILSGVTDTQYF. The CDR3 DNA reads TGTGCCAGCAGTTCAATCTTGAGCGGGGTCACAGATACGCAGTATTTT.

This chain connects TRBV7-2 to TRBJ2-7, with D perhaps TRBD1 (6 bases). V was trimmed by 3 bases and J by 3 bases, leaving 12 bases between them. The length of the CDR3 is 14 residues. The V gene's germline CDR1 is SGHTA and CDR2 FQGNSA. CDR3 region: CASSFPGTNYEQYF. In DNA form, the CDR3 reads TGTGCCAGCAGCTTCCCCGGGACAAACTACGAGCAGTACTTC.

This clone appeared a single time. Other DNA sequences in the sample encode the same CDR3. As DNA, the CDR3 is TGTGCCAGCAGTTACGGACAGGGTGCCGGGGAGCTGTTTTTT. Its protein product is CASSYGQGAGELFF. V gene TRBV6-5 combines with J gene TRBJ2-2; 8 bases fit TRBD1. Germline assignment: CDR1 MNHEY and CDR2 SVGAGI. The trim removed 2 bases at V and 6 bases at J, leaving 2 bases unmatched. This CDR3 spans 14 amino acids.